In this sample, the clone carrying this T cell receptor (beta chain) turned up many times. The sample is drawn from a study of neurological immune-mediated disorders. 5'RACE generated cDNA with 10-nucleotide random UMIs. MiXCR, run by TCRdb on the 5' RACE reads, gives a single entry per CDR3 protein. The sample contains some 80,000 distinct CDR3 sequences, about 4.3% of which appear only once. Time point noted: longitudinal time-point 3. Sequencing was carried out using PBMCs. This sequence originates from an older woman with multiple sclerosis.

The CDR3 bases are TGTGCCACCAGCAAACAGGGAACCTACAATGAGCAGTTCTTC. Protein product: CATSKQGTYNEQFF. The rearrangement uses TRBV15 and TRBJ2-1, with D maybe TRBD1 (6 bases). The CDR3 runs 14 residues. Germline CDR1 is LNHNV and CDR2 is YYDKDF (reference sequence). V lost 4 bases and J 2 bases, leaving 9 bases between the germline ends. The full variable domain, rest sourced from reference TRBV15 and TRBJ2-1, is DAMVIQNPRYQVTQFGKPVTLSCSQTLNHNVMYWYQQKSSQAPKLLFHYYDKDFNNEADTPDNFQSRRPNTSFCFLDIRSPGLGDTAMYLCATSKQGTYNEQFFGPGTRLTVL.